This T cell receptor beta chain was observed in a study of cytomegalovirus exposure and HLA in healthy donors. Assay: immunoSEQ multiplex PCR; the TCRdb copy retains only in-frame clones and omits some. Of approximately 150,000 clones listed, over 80% are singletons. The CDR3 runs to 15 residues. Germline V gives CDR1 SNHLY, CDR2 FYNNEI. V was pared by 5 bases and J by 2 bases, with 5 bases of the junction left unmatched. The sample comprised PBMCs. The source is a man aged 18 to 30 in good health and CMV-seropositive. The V and J genes are TRBV2 and TRBJ1-2, with 10 bases identical to TRBD1. The CDR3 nucleotides read TGTGCCAGCAGTCGGAGGGACAGGGGAAACTATGGCTACACCTTC. Its translation is CASSRRDRGNYGYTF.